This T cell receptor beta chain was documented in a study of blood T cells in healthy people across ages. Germline V gives CDR1 SQVTM, CDR2 ANQGSEA. The CDR3 runs 16 residues. With a J-beta primer mix and a sample-barcoded 5' primer, a second PCR ran about 6 to 11 cycles. A single record per CDR3 protein comes from TCRdb applying MiXCR to the 5' RACE reads. The sample records fewer than 1,200,000 distinct CDR3 sequences, about 23% being singletons. Donors gave around 10 milliliters of peripheral blood apiece. Comments on this clonotype: At one end, the junction sequence differs from germline, possibly due to a read error.

These same records also appear under a second study, on T cells of mothers and their children.

This clonotype was sampled from a girl aged 2-10 years in good health. The chain combines TRBV29-1 with TRBJ2-3; 7 positions match TRBD2. Sample: blood. CDR3 region: CSVEVIGGGFTNTQYF. The CDR3 DNA follows: TGCAGCGTTGAAGTCATCGGCGGGGGATTCACAAATACGCAGTATTTT.